These T cell receptor beta chains were read from a single sample in a study of blood T cells in healthy people across ages. TCRdb itself ran the 5' RACE reads through MiXCR, one entry per CDR3 protein. The sample lists more than 600,000 distinct CDR3 sequences, roughly 25% seen once, with 9.4% in the top ten. These records were also assigned to another study, of T cells of mothers and their children.

Input material: blood. The source of these receptors is a boy younger than 18 in good health. CDR3s include the opening cysteine and the closing phenylalanine or tryptophan. Fields, in order: D gene, clone size, V gene, J gene, CDR3 protein, CDR3 DNA. A D gene is named only where the DNA matches it firmly. The size entry is marked missing in some rows and otherwise reads once, few, many or a size class.

TRBD1	-	TRBV29-1	TRBJ2-1	CSADGGGRGRPSEYNEQFF	TGCAGCGCCGACGGAGGGGGCAGGGGGCGCCCGTCCGAGTACAATGAGCAGTTCTTC
TRBD2	few	TRBV20-1	TRBJ2-1	CSARVRTSGTFYNEQFF	TGCAGTGCTAGAGTTAGGACTAGCGGGACTTTCTACAATGAGCAGTTCTTC
-	-	TRBV7-9	TRBJ2-3	CASSKRYDGVTDTQYF	TGTGCCAGCAGTAAGCGATACGATGGCGTCACAGATACGCAGTATTTT
TRBD1	-	TRBV5-1	TRBJ2-7	CASSHGTAAYEQYF	TGCGCCAGCAGCCATGGGACAGCCGCCTACGAGCAGTACTTC
TRBD1	-	TRBV29-1	TRBJ2-5	CSVGQGALETQYF	TGCAGCGTAGGACAGGGGGCTTTAGAGACCCAGTACTTC
TRBD2	-	TRBV5-1	TRBJ2-1	CASSPRTSDSYNEQFF	TGCGCCAGCAGCCCTCGCACTAGCGATTCCTACAATGAGCAGTTCTTC
-	many	TRBV4-3	TRBJ2-5	CASSQELQETQYF	TGTGCCAGCAGCCAAGAACTCCAAGAGACCCAGTACTTC
-	few	TRBV20-1	TRBJ1-2	CSALTEGYGYTF	TGCAGTGCACTGACAGAGGGATATGGCTACACCTTC
TRBD2	few	TRBV3-1	TRBJ2-1	CASSQASGIYNGQFF	TGTGCCAGCAGCCAAGCTAGCGGGATCTACAATGGGCAGTTCTTC
-	few	TRBV12-3/TRBV12-4	TRBJ2-2	CASSDQGFRNTGELFF	TGTGCCAGCAGTGATCAGGGGTTTAGGAACACCGGGGAGCTGTTTTTT
TRBD1	-	TRBV15	TRBJ1-2	CATSRDLGTGAYGYTF	TGTGCCACCAGCAGAGATCTTGGGACAGGGGCATATGGCTACACCTTC
TRBD1	few	TRBV18	TRBJ2-2	CASSPGPGGTGANTGELFF	TGTGCCAGCTCACCGGGACCGGGTGGGACAGGTGCGAACACCGGGGAGCTGTTTTTT
-	-	TRBV2	TRBJ2-1	CASRPDRDWYNEQFF	TGTGCCAGCAGACCAGACAGAGACTGGTACAATGAGCAGTTCTTC
-	few	TRBV2	TRBJ2-7	CASSEANGEQYF	TGTGCCAGCAGTGAAGCTAATGGCGAGCAGTACTTC
TRBD1	few	TRBV7-9	TRBJ2-7	CASSLARDRGLTEQYF	TGTGCCAGCAGCTTAGCGAGGGACAGGGGGCTAACCGAGCAGTACTTC
-	-	TRBV28	TRBJ2-4	CASSGGRQATFKNIQYF	TGTGCCAGCAGTGGGGGCCGACAGGCGACTTTCAAAAACATTCAGTACTTC
-	-	TRBV10-3	TRBJ2-7	CAISESGQGEQYF	TGTGCCATCAGTGAGTCAGGGCAGGGCGAGCAGTACTTC
-	-	TRBV19	TRBJ1-1	CASSTVVAEAFF	TGTGCCAGTTCGACCGTAGTCGCTGAAGCTTTCTTT
-	few	TRBV12-5	TRBJ2-1	CASGLGQEYNEQFF	TGTGCTAGTGGTTTAGGTCAGGAGTACAATGAGCAGTTCTTC
-	-	TRBV29-1	TRBJ2-5	CSFLIETQYF	TGCAGCTTCCTGATCGAGACCCAGTACTTC
-	-	TRBV2	TRBJ2-7	CAIALNGYEQYF	TGTGCCATAGCACTGAACGGGTACGAGCAGTACTTC
TRBD1	few	TRBV4-2	TRBJ2-7	CASSRETGESYEQYF	TGTGCCAGCAGCCGGGAGACAGGGGAAAGCTACGAGCAGTACTTC
-	-	TRBV5-1	TRBJ2-7	CASSRIISGPYEQYF	TGCGCCAGCAGCAGGATAATCAGCGGCCCCTACGAGCAGTACTTC
-	few	TRBV7-2	TRBJ1-2	CASSPRSGGYTF	TGTGCCAGCAGTCCACGATCCGGTGGCTACACCTTC
-	-	TRBV10-3	TRBJ2-4	CAISGPGDPLAKNIQYF	TGTGCCATCAGTGGACCGGGTGACCCACTAGCCAAAAACATTCAGTACTTC
-	-	TRBV9	TRBJ1-1	CASSVEDGTEAFF	TGTGCCAGCAGCGTAGAGGATGGGACTGAAGCTTTCTTT
TRBD2	-	TRBV7-9	TRBJ2-5	CASSPEPSGRETQYF	TGTGCCAGCAGCCCCGAACCTAGCGGGAGGGAGACCCAGTACTTC
-	-	TRBV20-1	TRBJ1-2	CSARPGPSYGYTF	TGCAGTGCTAGACCCGGACCCAGCTATGGCTACACCTTC
-	-	TRBV20-1	TRBJ1-3	CSARAGRSSGNTIYF	TGCAGTGCTAGAGCGGGACGGAGCTCTGGAAACACCATATATTTT
-	-	TRBV19	TRBJ1-2	CASSMRQRENGYTF	TGTGCCAGTAGTATGAGACAACGCGAGAATGGCTACACCTTC
-	-	TRBV12-3/TRBV12-4	TRBJ2-4	CASSLRGGENIQYF	TGTGCCAGCAGTTTAAGGGGCGGGGAAAACATTCAGTACTTC
TRBD2	-	TRBV12-3/TRBV12-4	TRBJ2-1	CASRTAGGSNEQFF	TGTGCCAGCAGGACAGCGGGAGGATCTAATGAGCAGTTCTTC
-	few	TRBV15	TRBJ1-1	CATSRANREVAFF	TGTGCCACCAGCAGAGCTAACAGGGAGGTAGCTTTCTTT
TRBD1	-	TRBV28	TRBJ2-7	CASSPGQRNYEQYF	TGTGCCAGCAGCCCGGGACAGCGGAACTACGAGCAGTACTTC
TRBD2	once	TRBV3-1	TRBJ2-5	CASTQEVAGGHTQYF	TGTGCCAGCACCCAAGAGGTAGCGGGGGGGCACACCCAGTACTTC
TRBD2	-	TRBV20-1	TRBJ2-1	CSARGAWEGAYNEQFF	TGCAGTGCTAGGGGAGCGTGGGAGGGAGCCTACAATGAGCAGTTCTTC
-	-	TRBV7-9	TRBJ2-5	CASSPGGIKETQYF	TGTGCCAGCAGCCCCGGGGGAATTAAGGAGACCCAGTACTTC
-	-	TRBV27	TRBJ2-3	CASSLNVGQSLQYF	TGTGCCAGCAGTCTGAACGTAGGACAGTCCTTACAGTATTTT
TRBD2	few	TRBV20-1	TRBJ2-3	CSADSGGADTQYF	TGCAGTGCTGATAGCGGGGGGGCAGATACGCAGTATTTT
-	-	TRBV12-3/TRBV12-4	TRBJ1-2	CASSFLGAGYGYTF	TGTGCCAGCAGTTTTCTGGGGGCGGGCTATGGCTACACCTTC
TRBD2	few	TRBV11-2	TRBJ2-4	CASSLDNLAGAGNIQYF	TGTGCCAGCAGCTTAGATAACCTAGCGGGAGCGGGAAACATTCAGTACTTC
-	-	TRBV20-1	TRBJ2-1	CSANRDYNEQFF	TGCAGTGCTAACCGGGACTACAATGAGCAGTTCTTC
TRBD1	-	TRBV28	TRBJ1-4	CASSFSDRGLSDEKLFF	TGTGCCAGCAGTTTCTCAGACAGGGGGCTCTCCGATGAAAAACTGTTTTTT
-	few	TRBV6-5	TRBJ2-7	CASSPGDNGDEQYF	TGTGCCAGCAGCCCCGGGGACAACGGGGACGAGCAGTACTTC
-	-	TRBV4-1	TRBJ2-5	CASSQERGDETQYF	TGCGCCAGCAGCCAAGAGCGCGGAGATGAGACCCAGTACTTC
-	-	TRBV4-1	TRBJ1-1	CASSQVKGVNTEAFF	TGCGCCAGCAGCCAAGTTAAGGGGGTGAACACTGAAGCTTTCTTT
-	few	TRBV29-1	TRBJ1-1	CSVGGVLNTEAFF	TGCAGCGTTGGGGGGGTTTTGAACACTGAAGCTTTCTTT
-	few	TRBV12-3/TRBV12-4	TRBJ1-1	CASAYTMNTEAFF	TGTGCCAGTGCTTATACGATGAACACTGAAGCTTTCTTT
-	-	TRBV15	TRBJ1-2	CATSRDRSRAPYGYTF	TGTGCCACCAGCAGAGATCGTAGCAGGGCCCCTTATGGCTACACCTTC
TRBD2	-	TRBV13	TRBJ2-5	CASSLVTSGRETQYF	TGTGCCAGCAGCTTAGTAACTAGCGGGAGAGAGACCCAGTACTTC
-	once	TRBV12-3/TRBV12-4	TRBJ1-1	CASSFPLGGKAFF	TGTGCCAGCAGTTTTCCCCTGGGCGGGAAAGCTTTCTTT
-	few	TRBV5-5	TRBJ1-2	CASSLGSQSNYGYTF	TGTGCCAGCAGCTTGGGTAGTCAGAGCAACTATGGCTACACCTTC